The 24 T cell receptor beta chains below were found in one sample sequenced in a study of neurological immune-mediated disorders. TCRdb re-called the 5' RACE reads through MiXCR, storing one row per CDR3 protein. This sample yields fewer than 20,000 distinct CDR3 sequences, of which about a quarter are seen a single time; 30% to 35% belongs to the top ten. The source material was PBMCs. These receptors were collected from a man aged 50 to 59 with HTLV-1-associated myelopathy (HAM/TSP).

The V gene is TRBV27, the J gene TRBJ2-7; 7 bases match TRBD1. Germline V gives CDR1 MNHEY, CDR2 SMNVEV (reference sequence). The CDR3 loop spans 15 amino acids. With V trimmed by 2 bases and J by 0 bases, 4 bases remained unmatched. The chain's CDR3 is CASSLTWDSSYEQYF. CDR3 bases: TGTGCCAGCAGTTTAACTTGGGACAGCTCCTACGAGCAGTACTTC.

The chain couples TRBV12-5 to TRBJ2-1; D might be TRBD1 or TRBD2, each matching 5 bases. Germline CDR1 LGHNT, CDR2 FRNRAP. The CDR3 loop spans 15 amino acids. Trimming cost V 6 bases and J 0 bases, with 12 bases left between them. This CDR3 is CASGSWGSSYNEQFF. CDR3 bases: TGTGCTAGTGGGTCCTGGGGGAGCTCCTACAATGAGCAGTTCTTC.

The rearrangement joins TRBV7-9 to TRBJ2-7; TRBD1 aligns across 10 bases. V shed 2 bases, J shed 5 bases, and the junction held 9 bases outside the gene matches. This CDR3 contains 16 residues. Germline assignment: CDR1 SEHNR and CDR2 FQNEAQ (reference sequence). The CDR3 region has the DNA TGTGCCAGCAGCTTAAGTTTCCGGACAGGGGGAAACGAGCAGTACTTC. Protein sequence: CASSLSFRTGGNEQYF.

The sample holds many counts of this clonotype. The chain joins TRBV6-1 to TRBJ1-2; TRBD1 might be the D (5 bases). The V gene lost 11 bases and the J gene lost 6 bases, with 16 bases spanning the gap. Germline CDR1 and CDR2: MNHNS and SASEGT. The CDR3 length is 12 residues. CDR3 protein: CASRVTVDGYTF. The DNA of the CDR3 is TGTGCCTCAAGGGTGACAGTTGATGGCTACACCTTC.

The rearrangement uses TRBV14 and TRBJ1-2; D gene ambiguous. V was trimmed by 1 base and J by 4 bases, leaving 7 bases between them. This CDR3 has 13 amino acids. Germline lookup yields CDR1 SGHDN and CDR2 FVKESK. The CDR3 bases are TGTGCCAGCAGCCAAGGCCAGGTCTATGGCTACACCTTC. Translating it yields CASSQGQVYGYTF.

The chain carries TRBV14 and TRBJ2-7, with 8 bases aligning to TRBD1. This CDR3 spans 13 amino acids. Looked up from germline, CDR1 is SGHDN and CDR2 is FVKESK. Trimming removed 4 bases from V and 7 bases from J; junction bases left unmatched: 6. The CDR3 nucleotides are TGTGCCAGCAGCCGGACAGGGTTGGGGGAGCAGTACTTC. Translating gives CASSRTGLGEQYF.

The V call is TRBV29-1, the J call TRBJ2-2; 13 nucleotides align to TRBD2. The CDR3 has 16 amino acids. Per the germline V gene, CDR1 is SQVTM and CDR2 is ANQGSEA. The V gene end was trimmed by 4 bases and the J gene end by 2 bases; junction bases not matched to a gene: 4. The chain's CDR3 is CSVGGLAGANTGELFF. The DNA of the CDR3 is TGCAGCGTTGGCGGACTAGCGGGGGCCAACACCGGGGAGCTGTTTTTT.

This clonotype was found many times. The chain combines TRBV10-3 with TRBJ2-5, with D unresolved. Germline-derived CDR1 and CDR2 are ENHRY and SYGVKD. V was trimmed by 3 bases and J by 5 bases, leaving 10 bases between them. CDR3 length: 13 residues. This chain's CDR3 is CAISDPLGETQYF. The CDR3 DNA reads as TGTGCCATCAGTGACCCCCTCGGGGAGACCCAGTACTTC.

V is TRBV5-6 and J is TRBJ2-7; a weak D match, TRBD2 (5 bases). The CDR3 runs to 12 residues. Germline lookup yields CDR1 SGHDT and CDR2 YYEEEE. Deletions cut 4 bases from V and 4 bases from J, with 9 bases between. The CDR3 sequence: CASSERGYEQYF. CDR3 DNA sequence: TGTGCCAGCAGCGAAAGAGGGTACGAGCAGTACTTC. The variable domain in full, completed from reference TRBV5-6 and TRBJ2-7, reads DAGVTQSPTHLIKTRGQQVTLRCSPKSGHDTVSWYQQALGQGPQFIFQYYEEEERQRGNFPDRFSGHQFPNYSSELNVNALLLGDSALYLCASSERGYEQYFGPGTRLTVT.

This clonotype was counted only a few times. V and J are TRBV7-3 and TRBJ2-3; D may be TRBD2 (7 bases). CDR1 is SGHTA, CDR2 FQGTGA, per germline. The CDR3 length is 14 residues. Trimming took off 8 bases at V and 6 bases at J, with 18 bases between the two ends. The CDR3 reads CASDLGGGGDTQYF. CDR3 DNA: TGTGCCAGCGACTTAGGGGGGGGCGGGGATACGCAGTATTTT.

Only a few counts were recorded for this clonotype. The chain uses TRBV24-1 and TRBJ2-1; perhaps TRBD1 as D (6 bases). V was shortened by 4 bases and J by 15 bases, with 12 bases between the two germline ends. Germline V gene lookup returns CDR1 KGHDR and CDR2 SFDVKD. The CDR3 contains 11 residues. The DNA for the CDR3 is TGTGCCACCAGTGAGGGACAAAAGTTGTTCTTC. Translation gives CATSEGQKLFF.

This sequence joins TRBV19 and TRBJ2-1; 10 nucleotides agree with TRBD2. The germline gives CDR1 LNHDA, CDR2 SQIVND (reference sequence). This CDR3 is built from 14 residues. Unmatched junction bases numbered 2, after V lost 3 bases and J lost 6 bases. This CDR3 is CASSMGLASNEQFF. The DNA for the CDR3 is TGTGCCAGTAGTATGGGACTAGCGAGCAATGAGCAGTTCTTC.

As DNA, the CDR3 is TGTGCCAGCAGCTTGGCCGGGGAGGGCTATGGCTACACCTTC. Translating gives CASSLAGEGYGYTF. The chain recombines TRBV5-6 with TRBJ1-2; no clear D gene. Trimming left V 0 bases short and J 4 bases short, with 10 bases between. The length of the CDR3 is 14 residues. The germline V gene encodes CDR1 SGHDT and CDR2 YYEEEE.

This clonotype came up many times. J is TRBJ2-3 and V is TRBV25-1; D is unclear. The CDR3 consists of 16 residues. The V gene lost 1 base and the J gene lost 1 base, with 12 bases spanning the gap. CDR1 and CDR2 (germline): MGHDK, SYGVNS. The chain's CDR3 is CASSESPGAGTDTQYF. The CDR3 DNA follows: TGTGCCAGCAGTGAATCCCCCGGTGCTGGCACAGATACGCAGTATTTT.

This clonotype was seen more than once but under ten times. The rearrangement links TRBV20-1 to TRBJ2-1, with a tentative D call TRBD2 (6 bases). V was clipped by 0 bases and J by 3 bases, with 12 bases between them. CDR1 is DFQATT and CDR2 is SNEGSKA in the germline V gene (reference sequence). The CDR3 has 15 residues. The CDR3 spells CSARDFRRGYNEQFF. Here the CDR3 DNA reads TGCAGTGCTAGAGACTTTAGGCGGGGCTACAATGAGCAGTTCTTC.

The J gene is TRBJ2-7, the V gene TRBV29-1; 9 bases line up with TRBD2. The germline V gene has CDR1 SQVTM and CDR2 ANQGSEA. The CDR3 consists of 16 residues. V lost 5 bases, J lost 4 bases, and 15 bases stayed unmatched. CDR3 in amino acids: CSVLGPKRTSAYEQYF. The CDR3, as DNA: TGCAGCGTTCTGGGGCCTAAAAGGACTAGCGCGTACGAGCAGTACTTC.

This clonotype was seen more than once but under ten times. As DNA, the CDR3 is TGTGCCAGCAGTTTATCGGGGGCAAGTGAAAAACTGTTTTTT. Protein: CASSLSGASEKLFF. The chain links TRBV28 to TRBJ1-4; possible D gene TRBD1, 6 bases. Germline V gene sequence: CDR1 MDHEN, CDR2 SYDVKM. The CDR3 sequence is 14 residues long. The germline V and J ends were trimmed by 1 base and 7 bases, with 10 bases remaining between them.

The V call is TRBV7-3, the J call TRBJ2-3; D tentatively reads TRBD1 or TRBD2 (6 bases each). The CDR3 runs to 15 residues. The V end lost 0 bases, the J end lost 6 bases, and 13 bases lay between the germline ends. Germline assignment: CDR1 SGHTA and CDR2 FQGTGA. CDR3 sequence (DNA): TGTGCCAGCAGCTTAACGCGGGGTAGGGGGGATACGCAGTATTTT. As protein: CASSLTRGRGDTQYF.

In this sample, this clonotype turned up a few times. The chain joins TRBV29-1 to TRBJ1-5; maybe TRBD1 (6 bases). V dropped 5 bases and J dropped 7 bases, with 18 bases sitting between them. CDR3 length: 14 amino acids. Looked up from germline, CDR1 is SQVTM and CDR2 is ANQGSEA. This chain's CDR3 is CSVREGGVGQPQHF. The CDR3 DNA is TGCAGCGTTCGGGAGGGGGGAGTTGGCCAGCCCCAGCATTTT.

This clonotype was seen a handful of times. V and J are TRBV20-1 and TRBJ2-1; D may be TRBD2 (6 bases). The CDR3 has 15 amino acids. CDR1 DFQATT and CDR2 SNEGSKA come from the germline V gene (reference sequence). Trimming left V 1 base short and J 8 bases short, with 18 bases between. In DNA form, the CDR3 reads TGCAGTGCTAGAGGACTAGGCAGCGAAGTAGATGAGCAGTTCTTC. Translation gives CSARGLGSEVDEQFF.

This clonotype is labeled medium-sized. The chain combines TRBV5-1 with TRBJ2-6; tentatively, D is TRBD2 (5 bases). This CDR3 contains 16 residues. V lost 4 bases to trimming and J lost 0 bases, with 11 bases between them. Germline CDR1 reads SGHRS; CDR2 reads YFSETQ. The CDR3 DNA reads TGCGCCAGCAGCCCGAGGGTAAGCTCTGGGGCCAACGTCCTGACTTTC. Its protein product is CASSPRVSSGANVLTF.

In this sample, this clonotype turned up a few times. CDR3 loop: CASSLVEGSSKLFF. The CDR3 DNA reads TGTGCCAGCAGCTTAGTGGAGGGTTCCTCAAAACTGTTTTTT. This chain uses TRBV7-2 with TRBJ1-4; no firm D call. Germline-derived CDR1 and CDR2 are SGHTA and FQGNSA. The CDR3 extends over 14 amino acids. Trimming pared 1 base from V and 10 bases from J, leaving 13 bases between.

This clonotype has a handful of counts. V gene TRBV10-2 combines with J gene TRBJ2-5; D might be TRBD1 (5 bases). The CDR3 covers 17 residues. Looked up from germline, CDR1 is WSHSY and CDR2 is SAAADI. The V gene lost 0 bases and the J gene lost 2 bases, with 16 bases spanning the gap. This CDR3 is CASSESMAGSGQETQYF. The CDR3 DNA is TGCGCCAGCAGTGAGTCGATGGCAGGGTCGGGTCAAGAGACCCAGTACTTC.

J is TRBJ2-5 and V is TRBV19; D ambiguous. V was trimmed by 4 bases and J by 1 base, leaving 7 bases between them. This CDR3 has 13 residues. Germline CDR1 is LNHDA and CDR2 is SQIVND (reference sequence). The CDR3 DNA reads TGTGCCAGTAGTACCGGCTCCCAAGAGACCCAGTACTTC. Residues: CASSTGSQETQYF.